These 5 T cell receptor beta chains were sequenced from one sample in a study of Graves' ophthalmopathy and Graves' hyperthyroidism (dated by TCRdb to 2016 to 2018). Instrument used: Illumina HiSeq 2000. For repertoire sequencing, the TCR beta CDR3 regions were amplified from RNA transcripts. The first round was an RT-PCR using HTBI primers with the Qiagen OneStep RT-PCR kit, and this first round was followed by a second-round multiplex PCR, then size selection and purification. TCRdb reprocessing: public reads trimmed at Q25 with fastp, clones called with MiXCR, in-frame beta chains kept. Every distinct CDR3 protein forms one entry, paired with its most common genes and DNA. For this sample the table gives about 400,000 distinct CDR3 sequences, of which about 18% were detected only once. 1.5% to 2% of the sample is in the top ten clones. The specimen was peripheral blood. These receptors originate from a woman aged 18 to 35 with Graves' ophthalmopathy. Donor details come from another sample of the same person, matched by shared clones.

V and J are TRBV4-1 and TRBJ1-6; TRBD1 aligns across 7 bases. With V trimmed by 5 bases and J by 7 bases, 8 bases remained unmatched. The CDR3 is 15 residues long. Germline lookup yields CDR1 MGHRA and CDR2 YSYEKL. This chain's CDR3 is CASSARQGENSPLHF. The CDR3 coding sequence is TGCGCCAGCAGCGCCAGGCAGGGGGAAAATTCACCCCTCCACTTT.

This clonotype was counted ten times or more. The chain links TRBV30 to TRBJ2-7, with D unresolved. CDR1 is GTSNPN and CDR2 is SVGIG in the germline V gene (reference sequence). Trimming stripped 4 bases from V and 1 base from J, with 8 bases between. This CDR3 comprises 12 residues. CDR3 protein: CAWKPRSYEQYF. For the CDR3, the DNA is TGTGCCTGGAAGCCGCGGTCCTACGAGCAGTACTTC.

This clonotype was picked up many times. The rearrangement joins TRBV7-2 to TRBJ2-2, with 11 bases aligning to TRBD2. The CDR3 length is 15 residues. CDR1 SGHTA and CDR2 FQGNSA come from the germline V gene. The V and J ends lost 6 bases and 8 bases, in that order; junction bases with no gene match: 8. The CDR3 DNA is TGTGCCAGCAGATTGACTAGCGGGACTTGGGGGGAGCTGTTTTTT. This sequence encodes CASRLTSGTWGELFF.

This clonotype was recorded at least ten times. This rearrangement joins TRBV28 to TRBJ2-7; TRBD2 agrees at 7 bases. This CDR3 has 17 amino acids. Germline V gives CDR1 MDHEN, CDR2 SYDVKM. The V and J ends lost 6 bases and 0 bases, in that order; junction bases with no gene match: 14. In DNA form, the CDR3 reads TGTGCCAGCAGCCCACTCACCTCTAGCGGCAGCTCCTACGAGCAGTACTTC. It specifies CASSPLTSSGSSYEQYF. The complete variable domain, with remaining parts taken from reference TRBV28 and TRBJ2-7, reads DVKVTQSSRYLVKRTGEKVFLECVQDMDHENMFWYRQDPGLGLRLIYFSYDVKMKEKGDIPEGYSVSREKKERFSLILESASTNQTSMYLCASSPLTSSGSSYEQYFGPGTRLTVT.

This clonotype has just one count. The chain links TRBV15 to TRBJ1-5; TRBD1 might be the D (6 bases). V lost 0 bases, J lost 3 bases, and 24 bases lay in between. In germline, CDR1 is LNHNV, CDR2 YYDKDF (reference sequence). CDR3 length: 20 amino acids. The chain's CDR3 is CATSRDTNWGASPDNQPQHF. CDR3 sequence (DNA): TGTGCCACCAGCAGAGATACGAATTGGGGGGCATCGCCCGACAATCAGCCCCAGCATTTT.